The 25 T cell receptor beta chains presented below share a single source sample, sequenced in a study of T-cell reconstitution after alpha-beta-depleted transplantation in children. Preparation of the TCRbeta library was carried out with unique molecular identifiers. One entry per CDR3 protein results from TCRdb running MiXCR on the PCR reads. The table records approximately 170,000 distinct CDR3 sequences, roughly 10% of them present only once. The sample here was PBMCs, taken before TCRalphabeta/CD19-depleted stem cell transplant. These TCRs come from a boy aged 2 to 10 with acute myeloid leukemia, due to receive a stem cell transplant.

This clonotype has a count of ten or more. This rearrangement joins TRBV29-1 to TRBJ1-1, with D uncertain. CDR1 and CDR2 (germline): SQVTM, ANQGSEA. The CDR3 has 10 residues. Trimming removed 6 bases from V and 7 bases from J, with 9 bases in between. The CDR3 loop is CSVLLGEAFF. As DNA, the CDR3 is TGCAGCGTCCTTTTGGGTGAAGCTTTCTTT.

This clonotype has a count of ten or more. This chain uses TRBV20-1 with TRBJ1-2, with D tentatively TRBD1 (5 bases). V lost 2 bases and J lost 7, with 8 bases in between. The CDR3 loop spans 11 amino acids. From germline, CDR1 is DFQATT and CDR2 SNEGSKA (reference sequence). The CDR3 loop reads CSARSGFGYTF. In DNA form, the CDR3 reads TGCAGTGCTAGATCAGGGTTTGGCTACACCTTC.

This clonotype was picked up many times. The chain joins TRBV11-2 to TRBJ1-6; 7 nucleotides line up with TRBD1. The CDR3 spans 15 residues. Trimming cost V 4 bases and J 6 bases; bases outside gene matches: 6. From germline, CDR1 is SGHAT and CDR2 FQNNGV. This chain's CDR3 is CASSSQGQFNSPLHF. The DNA of the CDR3 is TGTGCCAGCAGCTCCCAGGGACAGTTTAATTCACCCCTCCACTTT. Based on the CDR3 plus reference TRBV11-2 and TRBJ1-6, the full variable domain is EAGVAQSPRYKIIEKRQSVAFWCNPISGHATLYWYQQILGQGPKLLIQFQNNGVVDDSQLPKDRFSAERLKGVDSTLKIQPAKLEDSAVYLCASSSQGQFNSPLHFGNGTRLTVT.

This clonotype was recorded many times. The chain carries TRBV5-1 and TRBJ2-1; TRBD2 agrees at 11 bases. CDR1 is SGHRS, CDR2 YFSETQ, per germline. The CDR3 is 20 amino acids. The ends lost 2 bases at V and 2 bases at J; junction bases unmatched: 15. The CDR3 reads CASSFVSDLTSGRAYNEQFF. DNA for the CDR3: TGCGCCAGCAGCTTCGTATCGGACCTCACTAGCGGGAGAGCCTACAATGAGCAGTTCTTC.

This clonotype appeared many times. V is TRBV12-3 or TRBV12-4 and J is TRBJ1-2, with 8 bases fitting TRBD1. The CDR3 is 15 amino acids. V shed 4 bases and J 6 bases; nucleotides not matched to a gene: 10. The CDR3 spells CASSSADRGRDGYTF. The CDR3 DNA is TGTGCCAGCAGTTCAGCCGACAGGGGACGTGATGGCTACACCTTC.

In its sample, this clonotype was seen many times. The chain is built from TRBV6-1 and TRBJ1-6; 7 bases fit TRBD1. J gave up 10 bases and V 1 base, and 7 bases lay outside the gene matches. This CDR3 contains 15 residues. Germline V lookup: CDR1 MNHNS, CDR2 SASEGT. The chain's CDR3 is CASSEGQGYPSPLHF. For the CDR3, the DNA is TGTGCCAGCAGTGAAGGACAGGGCTATCCGTCACCCCTCCACTTT.

This clonotype was observed at least ten times. The V call is TRBV7-9, the J call TRBJ2-5; D is undetermined. Germline V lookup: CDR1 SEHNR, CDR2 FQNEAQ (reference sequence). The CDR3 spans 15 residues. V lost 2 bases and J 3 bases, leaving 13 bases between the germline ends. The DNA for the CDR3 is TGTGCCAGCAGCTTAATCTTGGTAGGCAAAGAGACCCAGTACTTC. It codes for CASSLILVGKETQYF.

A note on this clonotype: A read error is possible here, since a much larger clone lies one base away. V and J are TRBV7-9 and TRBJ2-3; D perhaps matches TRBD2 (5 bases). V gave up 5 bases and J gave up 4 bases, with 13 bases separating them. The CDR3 runs to 14 residues. Germline CDR1 SEHNR, CDR2 FQNEAQ (reference sequence). CDR3 sequence reads: CASSLEAEADTQYF. CDR3 DNA sequence: TGTGCCAGCAGCCTGGAGGCCGAGGCAGATACGCAGTATTTT. Looking up the rest from reference TRBV7-9 and TRBJ2-3 gives the full variable domain: DTGVSQNPRHKITKRGQNVTFRCDPISEHNRLYWYRQTLGQGPEFLTYFQNEAQLEKSRLLSDRFSAERPKGSFSTLEIQRTEQGDSAMYLCASSLEAEADTQYFGPGTRLTVL.

The table lists this clonotype with many counts. The chain combines TRBV7-3 with TRBJ2-1, with D tentatively TRBD2 (5 bases). Looked up from germline, CDR1 is SGHTA and CDR2 is FQGTGA. V was clipped by 5 bases and J by 7 bases, with 15 bases between them. CDR3 length: 14 amino acids. CDR3 coding DNA: TGTGCCAGCAGCCCCGGGAATAAGGGAAATGAGCAGTTCTTC. Its protein is CASSPGNKGNEQFF. Supplemented by reference TRBV7-3 and TRBJ2-1, the full variable domain reads GAGVSQTPSNKVTEKGKYVELRCDPISGHTALYWYRQSLGQGPEFLIYFQGTGAADDSGLPNDRFFAVRPEGSVSTLKIQRTERGDSAVYLCASSPGNKGNEQFFGPGTRLTVL.

This clonotype was recorded at least ten times. The J gene is TRBJ2-2, the V gene TRBV5-6, with D perhaps being TRBD1 or TRBD2 (6 bases each). This CDR3 is 15 amino acids long. V lost 0 bases and J lost 6, with 12 bases in between. Germline CDR1 reads SGHDT; CDR2 reads YYEEEE. CDR3 nucleotide sequence: TGTGCCAGCAGCTTGGTCTGGGGGGCTCCCGGGGAGCTGTTTTTT. Protein: CASSLVWGAPGELFF.

Concerning this clonotype: The germline gene is not matched at one end of the junction; a read error may be the cause. The chain has TRBV18 and TRBJ1-1; 7 bases are shared with TRBD1. This CDR3 region has 14 residues. Germline CDR1 and CDR2: KGHSH and LQKENI. CDR3 in DNA: TGTGCCAGCTCACCATTAGGACAGGACTATGAAGCTCTCTTT. It translates to CASSPLGQDYEALF.

This clonotype was seen many times. The DNA of the CDR3 is TGTGCCAGCAGCCGCTTACAGGGTGGCAGGAGAGAAAAACTGTTTTTT. It encodes CASSRLQGGRREKLFF. The rearrangement uses TRBV3-1 and TRBJ1-4; D perhaps matches TRBD1 (6 bases). The CDR3 runs to 16 residues. Germline V lookup: CDR1 LGHDT, CDR2 YNNKEL (reference sequence). The ends were cut back, 4 bases at V and 8 bases at J, with 20 bases in the middle.

This clonotype occurred many times. The V and J genes are TRBV5-1 and TRBJ2-1, with 8 bases lining up with TRBD1. The CDR3 is 14 amino acids. Unmatched junction bases numbered 8, after V lost 7 bases and J lost 5 bases. The germline CDR1 and CDR2 sequences are SGHRS and YFSETQ. In DNA, the CDR3 is TGCGCCAGCTTTACAGGGGGTACCCACAATGAGCAGTTCTTC. Residues: CASFTGGTHNEQFF.

This clonotype was recorded many times. This rearrangement joins TRBV5-1 to TRBJ2-7; tentatively, D is TRBD1 (6 bases). The V and J ends lost 1 base and 7 bases respectively, with 9 bases between them. Germline-derived CDR1 and CDR2 are SGHRS and YFSETQ. This CDR3 region has 12 residues. CDR3 nucleotide sequence: TGCGCCAGCAGCTTGACAGGGATGGAGCAGTACTTC. Its translation: CASSLTGMEQYF.

This clonotype has ten or more counts. V is TRBV5-1 and J is TRBJ1-2; unclear D gene. This CDR3 comprises 14 residues. V dropped 4 bases and J dropped 5 bases, with 15 bases sitting between them. Looked up from germline, CDR1 is SGHRS and CDR2 is YFSETQ. The CDR3 bases are TGCGCCAGCAGCCAACCGGACGGAAGATATGGCTACACCTTC. Its protein is CASSQPDGRYGYTF.

This clonotype showed up many times. This chain links TRBV6-5 with TRBJ1-3; D is uncertain. This CDR3 has 14 residues. The germline V and J ends were trimmed by 8 bases and 2 bases, with 13 bases remaining between them. Germline-derived CDR1 and CDR2 are MNHEY and SVGAGI. CDR3 in amino acids: CASGSRGPGNTIYF. The CDR3 bases are TGTGCCAGCGGGTCCCGCGGACCTGGAAACACCATATATTTT.

This clonotype has a count of ten or more. The gene calls are TRBV20-1 and TRBJ1-5; D unclear. V gave up 3 bases and J gave up 1 base, with 13 bases separating them. The CDR3 spans 15 residues. The germline V gene encodes CDR1 DFQATT and CDR2 SNEGSKA (reference sequence). DNA of the CDR3: TGCAGTGCTAGGCGAGGATTTTCCAGCAATCAGCCCCAGCATTTT. Protein product: CSARRGFSSNQPQHF.

The rearrangement links TRBV18 to TRBJ1-5; D gene unclear. The germline V and J ends were trimmed by 3 bases and 6 bases, with 12 bases remaining between them. This CDR3 is built from 14 residues. The V gene's germline CDR1 is KGHSH and CDR2 LQKENI. CDR3 bases: TGTGCCAGCTCACCCACGGAAACGAGTCAGCCCCAGCATTTT. As protein: CASSPTETSQPQHF.

This clonotype has at least ten counts. The rearrangement links TRBV6-5 to TRBJ2-7, with D perhaps TRBD2 (6 bases). The CDR3 totals 14 residues. The germline V gene has CDR1 MNHEY and CDR2 SVGAGI. Deletions cut 4 bases from V and 0 bases from J, with 10 bases between. The CDR3 protein is CASSSVGSSYEQYV. CDR3 nucleotide sequence: TGTGCCAGCAGTTCGGTCGGGAGCTCCTACGAGCAGTACGTC.

This clonotype was observed many times. The chain couples TRBV10-3 to TRBJ2-5; weak D call: TRBD1 (5 bases). From germline, CDR1 is ENHRY and CDR2 SYGVKD. The CDR3 has 18 residues. V was trimmed by 4 bases and J by 3 bases, leaving 24 bases between them. The CDR3 region has the DNA TGTGCCATCAGTGCCCCACTCAAGGGGCAGGGATGGAAAGAGACCCAGTACTTC. Protein sequence: CAISAPLKGQGWKETQYF.

The sample holds a few counts of this clonotype. The chain combines TRBV18 with TRBJ2-2; D perhaps matches TRBD1 (6 bases). The CDR3 totals 17 residues. V gave up 3 bases and J gave up 3 bases, with 17 bases separating them. Germline-derived CDR1 and CDR2 are KGHSH and LQKENI. The CDR3 nucleotides are TGTGCCAGCTCACCGCCTACAGGGCAGGCGCACACCGGGGAGCTGTTTTTT. Translating gives CASSPPTGQAHTGELFF.

This clonotype was counted at least ten times. The chain uses TRBV5-4 and TRBJ2-1; 8 bases are shared with TRBD2. The germline gives CDR1 SGHNT, CDR2 YYREEE (reference sequence). CDR3 length: 14 amino acids. Trimming at V came to 7 bases and at J to 4 bases, leaving 7 bases not matched to a gene. The CDR3 DNA reads TGTGCCAGCTCAGCGGGAGACCCTTACAATGAGCAGTTCTTC. Its protein product is CASSAGDPYNEQFF.

This clonotype was seen many times. V usage is TRBV6-5 and J usage is TRBJ1-1; D is undetermined. Germline V gives CDR1 MNHEY, CDR2 SVGAGI. Trimming took off 0 bases at V and 1 base at J, with 6 bases between the two ends. The CDR3 sequence is 14 residues long. This CDR3 reads CASSYSHRNTEAFF. In nucleotides, the CDR3 is TGTGCCAGCAGTTACTCGCACAGGAACACTGAAGCTTTCTTT.

This clonotype was seen repeatedly, ten times or more. The chain joins TRBV15 to TRBJ1-2, with a possible D match to TRBD1 (6 bases). The CDR3 is made up of 13 amino acids. Trimming cost V 8 bases and J 6 bases, with 16 bases left between them. Germline V gene lookup returns CDR1 LNHNV and CDR2 YYDKDF (reference sequence). The CDR3 DNA follows: TGTGCCACCCGTCAGGCAGGGGACAATGGCTACACCTTC. Protein: CATRQAGDNGYTF.

This clonotype occurred many times. J is TRBJ2-1 and V is TRBV6-5; 10 bases match TRBD2. Germline assignment: CDR1 MNHEY and CDR2 SVGAGI. The CDR3 totals 15 residues. V was clipped by 5 bases and J by 8 bases; unmatched bases: 9. CDR3 region: CASSLAGVNIDEQFF. DNA of the CDR3: TGTGCCAGCAGTCTAGCGGGAGTAAACATAGATGAGCAGTTCTTC.